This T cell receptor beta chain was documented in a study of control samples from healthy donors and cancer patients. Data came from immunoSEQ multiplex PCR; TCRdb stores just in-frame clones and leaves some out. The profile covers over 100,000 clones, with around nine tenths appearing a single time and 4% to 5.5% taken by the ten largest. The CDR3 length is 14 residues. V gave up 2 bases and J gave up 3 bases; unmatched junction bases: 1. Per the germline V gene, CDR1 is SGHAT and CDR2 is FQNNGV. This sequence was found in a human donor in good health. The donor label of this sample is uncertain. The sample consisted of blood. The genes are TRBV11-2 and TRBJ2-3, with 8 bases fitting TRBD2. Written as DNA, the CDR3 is TGTGCCAGCAGCTTACGGGGGGGGACAGATACGCAGTATTTT. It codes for CASSLRGGTDTQYF.